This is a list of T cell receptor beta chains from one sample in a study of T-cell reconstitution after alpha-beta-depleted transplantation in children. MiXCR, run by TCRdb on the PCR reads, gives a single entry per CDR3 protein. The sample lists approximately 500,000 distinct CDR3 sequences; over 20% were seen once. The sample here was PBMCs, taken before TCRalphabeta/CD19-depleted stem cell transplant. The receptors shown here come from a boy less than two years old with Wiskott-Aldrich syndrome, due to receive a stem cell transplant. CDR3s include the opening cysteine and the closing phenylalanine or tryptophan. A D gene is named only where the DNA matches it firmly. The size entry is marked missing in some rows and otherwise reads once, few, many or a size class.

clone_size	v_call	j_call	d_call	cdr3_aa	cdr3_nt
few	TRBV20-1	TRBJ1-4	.	CSARDRVWKLFF	TGCAGTGCTAGAGATCGAGTGTGGAAACTGTTTTTT
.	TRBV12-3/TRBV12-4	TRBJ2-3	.	CASSRGGGGTDTQYF	TGTGCCAGCAGCCGCGGAGGGGGCGGGACAGATACGCAGTATTTT
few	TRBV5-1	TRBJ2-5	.	CASSWPTTGSGYQETQYF	TGCGCCAGCAGCTGGCCGACCACTGGCAGCGGGTACCAAGAGACCCAGTACTTC
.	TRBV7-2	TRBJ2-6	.	CASSLGGPSSGANVLTF	TGTGCCAGCAGCCTGGGGGGACCAAGCTCTGGGGCCAACGTCCTGACTTTC
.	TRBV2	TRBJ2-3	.	CASSETPTDTQYF	TGTGCCAGCAGTGAAACTCCCACAGATACGCAGTATTTT
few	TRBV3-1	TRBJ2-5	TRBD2	CASSQAASGGPQYF	TGTGCCAGCAGCCAAGCCGCTAGCGGGGGTCCTCAGTACTTC
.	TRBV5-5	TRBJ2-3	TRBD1	CASSARQGADTQYF	TGTGCCAGCAGCGCGCGACAGGGAGCAGATACGCAGTATTTT
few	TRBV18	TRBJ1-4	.	CASSPGGFEKLFF	TGTGCCAGCTCACCGGGGGGATTTGAAAAACTGTTTTTT
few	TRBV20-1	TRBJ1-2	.	CSARLPNYGYTF	TGCAGTGCTAGACTGCCAAACTATGGCTACACCTTC
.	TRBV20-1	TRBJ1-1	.	CSAYRQEWDTEAFF	TGCAGTGCTTACAGACAGGAATGGGACACTGAAGCTTTCTTT
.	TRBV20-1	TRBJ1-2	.	CSVRFNYGYTF	TGCAGTGTCAGGTTCAACTATGGCTACACCTTC
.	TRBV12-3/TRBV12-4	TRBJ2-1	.	CASSLGGGALNEQFF	TGTGCCAGCAGTTTAGGTGGGGGGGCCCTCAATGAGCAGTTCTTC
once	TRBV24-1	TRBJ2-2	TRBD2	CATSEPGLAGGTNTGELFF	TGTGCCACCAGTGAACCGGGACTAGCGGGAGGTACGAACACCGGGGAGCTGTTTTTT
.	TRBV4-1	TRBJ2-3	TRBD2	CASSQEAAGRLTDTQYF	TGCGCCAGCAGCCAAGAGGCAGCGGGACGACTCACAGATACGCAGTATTTT
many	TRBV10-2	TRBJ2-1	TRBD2	CASSRLAGGYNEQFF	TGCGCCAGCAGTAGACTAGCGGGGGGCTACAATGAGCAGTTCTTC
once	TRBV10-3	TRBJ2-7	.	CAVGSPYEQYF	TGTGCCGTCGGCAGCCCCTACGAGCAGTACTTC
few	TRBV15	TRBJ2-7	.	CATSGSNTYEQYF	TGTGCCACCAGCGGATCGAATACCTACGAGCAGTACTTC
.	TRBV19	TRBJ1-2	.	CASRLEDGANYGYTF	TGTGCCAGTAGGTTAGAGGACGGAGCTAACTATGGCTACACCTTC
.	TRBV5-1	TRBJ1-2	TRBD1	CASRGQGSGDYGYTF	TGCGCCAGCAGGGGACAGGGGTCGGGGGACTATGGCTACACCTTC
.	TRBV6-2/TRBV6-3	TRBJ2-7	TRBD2	CASSYGLAGAYEQYF	TGTGCCAGCAGTTACGGACTAGCGGGAGCCTACGAGCAGTACTTC
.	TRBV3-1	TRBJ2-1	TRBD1	CASGRPGQGINEQFF	TGTGCCAGCGGCCGACCGGGACAGGGGATAAATGAGCAGTTCTTC
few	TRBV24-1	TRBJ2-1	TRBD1	CATSDSTGFDNEQFF	TGTGCCACCAGTGACTCGACAGGGTTTGACAATGAGCAGTTCTTC
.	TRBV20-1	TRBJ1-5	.	CSASLQGPGNQPQHF	TGCAGTGCTAGTTTACAGGGTCCGGGCAATCAGCCCCAGCATTTT
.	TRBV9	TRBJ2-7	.	CASSLTDRAGAEQYF	TGTGCCAGCAGCCTTACCGACAGGGCGGGGGCCGAGCAGTACTTC
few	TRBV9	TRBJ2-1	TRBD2	CASSETSGRLYNEQFF	TGTGCCAGCAGCGAGACTAGCGGGAGACTATACAATGAGCAGTTCTTC
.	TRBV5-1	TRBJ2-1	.	CASTLDFSPYNEQFF	TGCGCCAGCACCTTAGACTTCTCACCCTACAATGAGCAGTTCTTC
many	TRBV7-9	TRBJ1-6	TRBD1	CASSPRDRGYQNSPLHF	TGTGCCAGCAGCCCGAGGGACAGGGGGTATCAGAATTCACCCCTCCACTTT
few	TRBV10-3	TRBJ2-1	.	CAISFRENYEQFF	TGTGCCATCAGCTTCCGGGAGAACTATGAGCAGTTCTTC
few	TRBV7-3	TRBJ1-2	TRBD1	CASSLGGTGGGYTF	TGTGCCAGCAGCTTAGGCGGGACAGGGGGAGGCTACACCTTC
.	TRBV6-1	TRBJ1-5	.	CASRLRPNNQPQHF	TGTGCCAGCAGACTAAGACCGAACAATCAGCCCCAGCATTTT